Listed below are T cell receptor beta chains from one sample, sequenced in a study of T cell responses to AZD1222 COVID-19 vaccine. The protocol was immunoSEQ multiplex PCR, while the TCRdb copy is restricted to in-frame clones and leaves out a portion. This table has approximately 99,000 clones, 87% appearing once. The specimen comprised peripheral blood, sampled on day 0 of AZD1222 vaccination. The receptors derive from an adult in good health. The CDR3 runs from the conserved cysteine through the conserved F or W. D genes are given only for firm matches. Clone sizes are given selectively: once, few, many, or a class where the clone is expanded.

clone_size j_call d_call v_call cdr3_nt cdr3_aa
. TRBJ2-1 . TRBV10-3 TGTGCCTCACAGCCGGGACCTCAACTCAATGAGCAGTTCTTC CASQPGPQLNEQFF
. TRBJ2-5 . TRBV5-1 TGCGCCAGCAGCCGGACAGCACAAGAGACCCAGTACTTC CASSRTAQETQYF
. TRBJ2-1 TRBD2 TRBV19 TGTGCCAGTAGTATAGGACGTGAAGGTAGCGGGAGGACTTCCTACAATGAGCAGTTCTTC CASSIGREGSGRTSYNEQFF
. TRBJ1-2 TRBD1 TRBV4-3 TGCGCCAGCAGCCGAGGGACAGCTGACGGGTCGAACTATGGCTACACCTTC CASSRGTADGSNYGYTF
. TRBJ2-1 TRBD2 TRBV6-5 TGTGCCAGCAAGAGTCCTAGCGGGCACAATGAGCAGTTCTTC CASKSPSGHNEQFF
. TRBJ1-6 . TRBV5-1 TGCGCCAGCAGCCCCGGGACCCACCCCAATTCACCCCTCCACTTT CASSPGTHPNSPLHF
. TRBJ2-3 TRBD2 TRBV7-2 TGTGCCAGCAGCGGACGGACTAGCGGGGGCCGCTTGACAGATACGCAGTATTTT CASSGRTSGGRLTDTQYF
few TRBJ1-2 . TRBV2 TGTGCCAGCAGTGACATTGGGGGCGCGGGCTATGGCTACACCTTC CASSDIGGAGYGYTF
. TRBJ2-3 . TRBV7-9 TGTGCCAGCAGCGCCAGGGCTTCCACGCAGTATTTT CASSARASTQYF
few TRBJ1-6 . TRBV19 TGTGCCAGTAGTGCCTACAGGGTCGCGGGAACACCCCTCCACTTT CASSAYRVAGTPLHF
. TRBJ2-7 . TRBV27 TGTGCCAGCAGTTTAGGTTGGCAGTACTTC CASSLGWQYF
. TRBJ1-2 . TRBV4-2 TGTGCCAGCAGCCAAGAGGGCAGGGGTATCGATGGCTACACCTTC CASSQEGRGIDGYTF
once TRBJ2-1 . TRBV5-4 TGTGCCAGCAGCCCTGGGCCTTTTAATGAGCAGTTCTTC CASSPGPFNEQFF
. TRBJ1-5 . TRBV5-1 TGCGCCAGCAGCCCCGGGACAAGCAATCAGCCCCAGCATTTT CASSPGTSNQPQHF